Listed here is a single TCR beta chain. The antigen remains undetermined. The sample belongs to a study of T cell responses to AZD1222 COVID-19 vaccine. Study results and limitations: Repertoire sampling occurred only after the peak T cell response. Researchers report vaccine-associated CD4 TCRs spanning spike, with dominance at 160-218 and 743-854. Donors, mostly white British, included more females; clonal diversity was possibly underestimated. Only a handful of AZD1222 recipients, several in all, had baseline seropositivity.

Measured with immunoSEQ multiplex PCR; TCRdb has only the in-frame clones, and not every one. The sample yields 94,000 or so clones, roughly 90% seen once. This TCR was sampled from an adult in good health. The sequenced sample was peripheral blood, obtained on day 0 of AZD1222 vaccination.

The CDR3 bases are TGCGCCAGCAGCTTGGAGTCGTTACGGACGACTGAAGCTTTCTTT. Translation: CASSLESLRTTEAFF. The rearrangement links TRBV5-1 to TRBJ1-1; unclear D gene. CDR1 and CDR2 (germline): SGHRS, YFSETQ. CDR3 length: 15 amino acids. Trimming removed 0 bases from V and 5 bases from J, with 14 bases in between.